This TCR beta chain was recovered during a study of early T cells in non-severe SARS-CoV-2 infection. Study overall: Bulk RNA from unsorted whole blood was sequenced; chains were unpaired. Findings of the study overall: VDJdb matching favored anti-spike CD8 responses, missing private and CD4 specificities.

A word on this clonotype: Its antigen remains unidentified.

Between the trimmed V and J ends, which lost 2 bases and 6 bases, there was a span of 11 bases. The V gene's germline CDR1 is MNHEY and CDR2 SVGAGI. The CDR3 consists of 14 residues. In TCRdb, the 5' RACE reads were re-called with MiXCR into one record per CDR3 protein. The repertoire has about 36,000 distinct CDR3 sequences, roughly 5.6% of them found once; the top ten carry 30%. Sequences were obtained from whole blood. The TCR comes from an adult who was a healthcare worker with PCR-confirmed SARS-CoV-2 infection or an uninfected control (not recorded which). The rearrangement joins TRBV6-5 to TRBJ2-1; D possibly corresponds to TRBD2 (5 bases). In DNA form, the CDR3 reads TGTGCCAGCAGTTACCGGTCGGCGGGCAATGAGCAGTTCTTC. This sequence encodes CASSYRSAGNEQFF.